These 8 T cell receptor beta chains were all obtained from the same sample, sequenced in a study of cytomegalovirus exposure and HLA in healthy donors. PCR was performed using 60 Vbeta and 13 Jbeta primers. Data came from immunoSEQ multiplex PCR; TCRdb stores just in-frame clones and leaves some out. The table has 150,000 to 200,000 clones, more than 75% seen once. Sequences were obtained from PBMCs. Every receptor here comes from a girl aged 2-10 years in good health and CMV-seropositive.

This clone was counted only a few times. The chain employs TRBV7-9 and TRBJ2-7; D is perhaps TRBD2 (6 bases). V lost 6 bases, J lost 0 bases, and 18 bases lay in between. This CDR3 region has 16 residues. Germline loops: CDR1 SEHNR, CDR2 FQNEAQ (reference sequence). In nucleotides, the CDR3 is TGTGCCAGCAGTTCCTCGGAGGGTGCGGGCTCCTACGAGCAGTACTTC. As protein: CASSSSEGAGSYEQYF.

J is TRBJ1-1 and V is TRBV5-1, with D possibly being TRBD1 (5 bases). This CDR3 is 15 amino acids long. From germline, CDR1 is SGHRS and CDR2 YFSETQ. V lost 3 bases, J lost 1 base, and 13 bases lay in between. The CDR3 protein is CASSSGSGGNTEAFF. The DNA of the CDR3 is TGCGCCAGCAGCTCCGGCTCGGGGGGGAACACTGAAGCTTTCTTT. The variable domain in full, completed from reference TRBV5-1 and TRBJ1-1, reads KAGVTQTPRYLIKTRGQQVTLSCSPISGHRSVSWYQQTPGQGLQFLFEYFSETQRNKGNFPGRFSGRQFSNSRSEMNVSTLELGDSALYLCASSSGSGGNTEAFFGQGTRLTVV.

The V and J genes are TRBV30 and TRBJ2-4; D gene unclear. CDR3 length: 14 residues. Germline V gene sequence: CDR1 GTSNPN, CDR2 SVGIG (reference sequence). V gave up 4 bases and J gave up 1 base, with 11 bases separating them. The CDR3 reads CAWMSHGAKNIQYF. CDR3 in DNA: TGTGCCTGGATGAGCCACGGGGCCAAAAACATTCAGTACTTC.

This chain uses TRBV6-5 with TRBJ2-7, with 9 bases fitting TRBD1. The CDR3 runs 13 residues. Germline lookup yields CDR1 MNHEY and CDR2 SVGAGI. Unmatched junction bases numbered 7, after V lost 6 bases and J lost 7 bases. CDR3 bases: TGTGCCAGCAGCTCCGGGACAGGGCGAGAGCAGTACTTC. Translation: CASSSGTGREQYF.

This sequence joins TRBV2 and TRBJ2-5; 7 nucleotides agree with TRBD1. The V gene end was trimmed by 10 bases and the J gene end by 9 bases; junction bases not matched to a gene: 14. Germline V CDR1 and CDR2: SNHLY, FYNNEI. This CDR3 spans 13 amino acids. The CDR3, as DNA: TGTGCCACAGACAGGGACCTCCTGAGACCCCAGTACTTC. This sequence encodes CATDRDLLRPQYF.

This clone is a singleton in its sample. The chain joins TRBV30 to TRBJ2-7; 9 positions match TRBD2. V lost 3 bases, J lost 1 base, and 10 bases stayed unmatched. This CDR3 spans 16 amino acids. Germline V gene lookup returns CDR1 GTSNPN and CDR2 SVGIG (reference sequence). The CDR3 is CAWRLAGFQSSYEQYF. Here the CDR3 DNA reads TGTGCCTGGAGGCTAGCGGGATTTCAATCTTCCTACGAGCAGTACTTC.

The chain uses TRBV27 and TRBJ2-2, with 7 bases that match TRBD2. This CDR3 has 15 residues. The trim removed 3 bases at V and 6 bases at J, leaving 7 bases unmatched. Germline assignment: CDR1 MNHEY and CDR2 SMNVEV (reference sequence). CDR3: CASSFWTRNPGELFF. The CDR3 region has the DNA TGTGCCAGCAGTTTCTGGACTAGAAATCCCGGGGAGCTGTTTTTT.

This chain links TRBV28 with TRBJ1-1; 7 bases agree with TRBD1. The CDR3 has 15 residues. V was clipped by 3 bases and J by 4 bases; unmatched bases: 8. Germline-derived CDR1 and CDR2 are MDHEN and SYDVKM. CDR3 nucleotides: TGTGCCAGCAGTTTTTCCCGGACAGGAGGCACTGAAGCTTTCTTT. Residues: CASSFSRTGGTEAFF.